This passage covers 15 T cell receptor beta chains from one sample sequenced in a study of shared clonotypes between healthy human individuals. Naive CD8 cells comprised CD45RO-negative, CCR7-positively selected cells, excluding terminally differentiated effector memory CD45RA+ cells. The data were produced by immunoSEQ multiplex PCR, yet TCRdb's version contains in-frame clones alone and is incomplete. The table includes over 2,000,000 clones, 90% to 95% detected once. The sample consisted of naive CD8+ T cells from PBMCs. The receptors shown here come from a man younger than 35 in good health. Some clones in this sample may be carry-over from other donors' samples.

J is TRBJ2-7 and V is TRBV15; maybe TRBD1 (6 bases). CDR3 length: 13 amino acids. Trimming removed 4 bases at V and 1 base at J, with 8 bases between. The germline CDR1 and CDR2 sequences are LNHNV and YYDKDF (reference sequence). CDR3 sequence reads: CATSTRGSYEQYF. In DNA, the CDR3 is TGTGCCACCAGCACCAGGGGTTCCTACGAGCAGTACTTC.

This clone was detected only once. The chain is built from TRBV7-9 and TRBJ1-2; D unresolved. The CDR3 runs to 15 residues. The germline V gene encodes CDR1 SEHNR and CDR2 FQNEAQ (reference sequence). V was trimmed by 5 bases and J by 8 bases, leaving 21 bases between them. The chain's CDR3 is CASSPPDGLSRGYTF. CDR3 DNA sequence: TGTGCCAGCAGCCCCCCCGACGGCCTTTCGCGAGGCTACACCTTC.

The chain uses TRBV11-2 and TRBJ2-7; D is perhaps TRBD2 (6 bases). CDR3 length equals 18 residues. Trimming shortened V by 6 bases and J by 2 bases, and 26 bases separated the two germline ends. Germline V gene sequence: CDR1 SGHAT, CDR2 FQNNGV. This CDR3 reads CASRGEEGALPIAYEQYF. The CDR3 DNA is TGTGCCAGCAGGGGAGAGGAGGGCGCCCTCCCTATTGCCTACGAGCAGTACTTC.

In this sample, this clone turned up a few times. The chain has TRBV27 and TRBJ2-2; perhaps TRBD2 as D (6 bases). The germline V gene has CDR1 MNHEY and CDR2 SMNVEV (reference sequence). The CDR3 contains 14 residues. V was clipped by 7 bases and J by 7 bases, with 16 bases between them. Here the CDR3 reads CASISHQGGGELFF. The CDR3 DNA reads as TGTGCCAGCATTTCCCATCAGGGAGGCGGGGAGCTGTTTTTT.

The chain couples TRBV5-1 to TRBJ2-3, with D maybe TRBD1 (6 bases). CDR3 size: 13 residues. Germline assignment: CDR1 SGHRS and CDR2 YFSETQ. V lost 7 bases, J lost 5 bases, and 14 bases lay in between. In DNA, the CDR3 is TGCGCCAGCCGTACAGGGTTGGAAGATACGCAGTATTTT. Translated: CASRTGLEDTQYF.

The J gene is TRBJ2-7, the V gene TRBV19, with TRBD2 matching over 8 bases. The V and J ends lost 6 bases and 3 bases, in that order; junction bases with no gene match: 7. The CDR3 contains 14 residues. Germline loops: CDR1 LNHDA, CDR2 SQIVND (reference sequence). In DNA, the CDR3 is TGTGCCAGTAGCGGTCGGGGGGGGCTCTACGAGCAGTACTTC. Its protein product is CASSGRGGLYEQYF.

The V and J genes are TRBV30 and TRBJ2-7; TRBD2 matches 12 bases. The ends lost 4 bases at V and 6 bases at J; junction bases unmatched: 16. The CDR3 has 17 amino acids. Looked up from germline, CDR1 is GTSNPN and CDR2 is SVGIG (reference sequence). In nucleotides, the CDR3 is TGTGCCTGGACCAATGGGCTAGCGGGAGGGAAGGGGCTCGAGCAGTACTTC. Translated: CAWTNGLAGGKGLEQYF.

The chain recombines TRBV10-1 with TRBJ2-1; D might be TRBD1 or TRBD2, each matching 5 bases. The CDR3 spans 16 residues. The germline CDR1 and CDR2 sequences are WNHNN and SYGVQD (reference sequence). Trimming stripped 3 bases from V and 4 bases from J, with 16 bases between. The CDR3 DNA reads TGCGCCAGCAGTGATTCTGAGGGGCCCCTTTACAATGAGCAGTTCTTC. Its protein product is CASSDSEGPLYNEQFF.

V is TRBV7-2 and J is TRBJ2-2, with D tentatively TRBD2 (7 bases). Germline CDR1 is SGHTA and CDR2 is FQGNSA. The length of the CDR3 is 17 residues. V lost 0 bases, J lost 5 bases, and 16 bases lay in between. Written as DNA, the CDR3 is TGTGCCAGCAGCTTAGCGCACTTGGGGGGGCAAACCGGGGAGCTGTTTTTT. It yields the protein CASSLAHLGGQTGELFF.

This clone is a singleton in its sample. The rearrangement joins TRBV5-6 to TRBJ2-5; 11 positions match TRBD2. Per the germline V gene, CDR1 is SGHDT and CDR2 is YYEEEE. V was pared by 2 bases and J by 5 bases, with 8 bases of the junction left unmatched. This CDR3 comprises 16 residues. The CDR3 here is CASSFRTSGSRETQYF. CDR3 in DNA: TGTGCCAGCAGCTTCCGAACTAGCGGGAGTAGGGAGACCCAGTACTTC.

This clone was observed once. The rearrangement links TRBV28 to TRBJ2-7; maybe TRBD1 (6 bases). The CDR3 spans 15 residues. Germline CDR1 MDHEN, CDR2 SYDVKM. V was shortened by 6 bases and J by 6 bases, with 21 bases between the two germline ends. CDR3 amino acids: CASSRPRAGDGEQYF. The CDR3, as DNA: TGTGCCAGCAGCCGACCCCGGGCAGGGGACGGCGAGCAGTACTTC.

This rearrangement joins TRBV7-7 to TRBJ1-5, with D unclear. V was trimmed by 5 bases and J by 3 bases, leaving 5 bases between them. This CDR3 has 12 amino acids. In germline, CDR1 is SSHAT, CDR2 FNYEAQ (reference sequence). The CDR3 region is CASSLPNQPQHF. The CDR3 DNA is TGTGCCAGCAGCCTTCCCAATCAGCCCCAGCATTTT.

The chain joins TRBV19 to TRBJ2-7; TRBD1 matches 7 bases. This CDR3 comprises 13 residues. Germline trimming cut 4 bases from V and 6 bases from J; bases unmatched to any gene: 6. Germline V gene data show CDR1 as LNHDA and CDR2 as SQIVND (reference sequence). DNA for the CDR3: TGTGCCAGTAGTACCCTGACAGGGCGCGAGCAGTACTTC. Translated, it gives CASSTLTGREQYF.

The sample holds one count of this clone. This rearrangement joins TRBV6-1 to TRBJ1-4; 8 bases match TRBD1. CDR3 length: 20 residues. The germline CDR1 and CDR2 sequences are MNHNS and SASEGT. J gave up 4 bases and V 4 bases, and 20 bases lay outside the gene matches. The CDR3 DNA reads as TGTGCCAGCAGTGCTGGGACAGGAGGAATCCCTTCTATGGGTAATGAAAAACTGTTTTTT. Protein: CASSAGTGGIPSMGNEKLFF.

This rearrangement joins TRBV29-1 to TRBJ1-1; D unclear. The CDR3 totals 11 residues. Per germline, CDR1 SQVTM and CDR2 ANQGSEA. Here the CDR3 reads CTGIEGTEAFF. The CDR3, as DNA: TGCACCGGAATAGAGGGCACTGAAGCTTTCTTT.